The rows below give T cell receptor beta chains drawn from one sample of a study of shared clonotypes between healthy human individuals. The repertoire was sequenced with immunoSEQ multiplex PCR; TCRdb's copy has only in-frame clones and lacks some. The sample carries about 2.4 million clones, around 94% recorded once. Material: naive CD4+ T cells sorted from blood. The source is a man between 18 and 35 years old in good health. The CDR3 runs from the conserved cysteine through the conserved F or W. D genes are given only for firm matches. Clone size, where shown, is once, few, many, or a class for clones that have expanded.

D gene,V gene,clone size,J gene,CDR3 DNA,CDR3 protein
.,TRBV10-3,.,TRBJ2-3,TGTGCCATCCAAAGGGACGGGCTAGGCACAGATACGCAGTATTTT,CAIQRDGLGTDTQYF
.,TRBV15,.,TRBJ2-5,TGTGCCACCAGCAGAGATCTGGGGGGCTTAGAGACCCAGTACTTC,CATSRDLGGLETQYF
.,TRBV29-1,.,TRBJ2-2,TGCAGCGTTGAAGAGGTTCGCCCCGGGGAGCTGTTTTTT,CSVEEVRPGELFF
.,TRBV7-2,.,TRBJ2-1,TGTGCCAGCAGCTTAGGGGGGTTCTACAGGGAGCAGTTCTTC,CASSLGGFYREQFF
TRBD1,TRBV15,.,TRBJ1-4,TGTGCCACCAGGATTCGGACAGGGGATGAAAAACTGTTTTTT,CATRIRTGDEKLFF
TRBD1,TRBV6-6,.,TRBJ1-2,TGTGCCAGCAGTTACTCGCCCCGGACAGGTGATGGCTACACCTTC,CASSYSPRTGDGYTF
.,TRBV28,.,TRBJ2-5,TGTGCCAGCAGTTTATCTGGGGGCGCTGGACAAGAGACCCAGTACTTC,CASSLSGGAGQETQYF
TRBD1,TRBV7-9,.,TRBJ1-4,TGTGCCAGCAGCTTAGGACAGGGTGGGGATGAAAAACTGTTTTTT,CASSLGQGGDEKLFF
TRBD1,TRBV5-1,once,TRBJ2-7,TGCGCCAGCAGCTTGTGGGACAGGGGTAACGAGCAGTACTTC,CASSLWDRGNEQYF
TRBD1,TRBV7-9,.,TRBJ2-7,TGTGCCAGCAGCGAGATCCAGACAGGGGATCGCGAGCAGTACTTC,CASSEIQTGDREQYF
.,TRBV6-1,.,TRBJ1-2,TGTGCCAGCAGTGAAATCTGGTCCCGAGATGGCTACACCTTC,CASSEIWSRDGYTF
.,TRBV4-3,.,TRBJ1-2,TGCGCCAGCAGCCAAGACGTATCTGGGTGGCAAGTCAACTATGGCTACACCTTC,CASSQDVSGWQVNYGYTF
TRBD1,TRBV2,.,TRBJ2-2,TGTGCCAGCAGCTCGACAGGGGCCGGGGAGCTGTTTTTT,CASSSTGAGELFF
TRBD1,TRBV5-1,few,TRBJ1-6,TGCGCCAGCAGCTTAAACACAGGGGACAATTCACCCCTCCACTTT,CASSLNTGDNSPLHF
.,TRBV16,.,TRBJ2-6,TGTGCCAGCAGCCAAGGGAAGGTGGGGCAGGGAGCTGGGGCCAACGTCCTGACTTTC,CASSQGKVGQGAGANVLTF
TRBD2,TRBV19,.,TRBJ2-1,TGTGCCAGTAGTATAGATATGGGGACTAGCGCCGACAGGGAGCAGTTCTTC,CASSIDMGTSADREQFF
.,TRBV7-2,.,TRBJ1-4,TGTGCCAGCAGCTTAGCCAGGACAGCAACTAATGAAAAACTGTTTTTT,CASSLARTATNEKLFF
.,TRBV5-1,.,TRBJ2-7,TGCGCCAGCAGCTTGGAATTGGGACTCGAGCAGTACTTC,CASSLELGLEQYF
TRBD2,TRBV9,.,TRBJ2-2,TGTGCCAGCAGCTCACCTGCGGGCGGGAGCTTCACCGGGGAGCTGTTTTTT,CASSSPAGGSFTGELFF
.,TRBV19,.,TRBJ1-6,TGTGCCAGTAGACCGAACGATTCTGGGATTTCATCACCCCTCCACTTT,CASRPNDSGISSPLHF
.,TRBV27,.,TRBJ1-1,TGTGCCAGCAGTTTCTCTCACGGCGGGTTGAACACTGAAGCTTTCTTT,CASSFSHGGLNTEAFF
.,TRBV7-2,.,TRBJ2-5,TGTGCCAGCAGCTTAGCCGGGACTTACCCATGGGAGACCCAGTACTTC,CASSLAGTYPWETQYF
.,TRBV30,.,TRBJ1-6,TGTGCCTGGGGACAGTTTGGTAATTCACCCCTCCACTTT,CAWGQFGNSPLHF
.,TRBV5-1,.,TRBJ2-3,TGCGCCAGCAGCCGGGCAGGTTCTCGGTCAGATACGCAGTATTTT,CASSRAGSRSDTQYF
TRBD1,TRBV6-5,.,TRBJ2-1,TGTGCCACCACCGGGACAGGGCAGATCAATGAGCAGTTCTTC,CATTGTGQINEQFF
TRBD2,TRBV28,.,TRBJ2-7,TGTGCCAGCAGTTTGGGACTACGGGGCTCCTACGAGCAGTACTTC,CASSLGLRGSYEQYF
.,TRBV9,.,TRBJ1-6,TGTGCCAGCAGCGTATTGGCAGGGCGGTCACCCCTCCACTTT,CASSVLAGRSPLHF
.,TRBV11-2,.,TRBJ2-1,TGTGCCAGCAGCTTAGGGGGGTTCAGCCAAAACAATGAGCAGTTCTTC,CASSLGGFSQNNEQFF
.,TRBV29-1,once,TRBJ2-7,TGCAGCGTTGGTGCTTCCTCCTACGAGCAGTACTTC,CSVGASSYEQYF
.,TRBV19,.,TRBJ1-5,TGTGCCAGTAGTATAGCCCCTTATAGCAATCAGCCCCAGCATTTT,CASSIAPYSNQPQHF
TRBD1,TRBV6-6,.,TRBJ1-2,TGTGCCAGCAGTTACTCGACAGGGGGTAAGGGCGGCTACACCTTC,CASSYSTGGKGGYTF
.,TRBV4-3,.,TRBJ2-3,TGCGCCAGCAGCCAACTTGAAACCTTGAGCACAGATACGCAGTATTTT,CASSQLETLSTDTQYF
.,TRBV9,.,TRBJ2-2,TGTGCCAGCAGCGCCCCGACGGGGGGCGCGAACACCGGGGAGCTGTTTTTT,CASSAPTGGANTGELFF
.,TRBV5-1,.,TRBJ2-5,TGCGCCAGCAGCTTGGTGGGGAAACAAGAGACCCAGTACTTC,CASSLVGKQETQYF
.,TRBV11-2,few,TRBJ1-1,TGTGCCAGTTCCCGGGGGGGCACTGAAGCTTTCTTT,CASSRGGTEAFF
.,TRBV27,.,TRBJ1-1,TGTGCCAGCAGGTGGCAGGGAGGGGGGAACACTGAAGCTTTCTTT,CASRWQGGGNTEAFF
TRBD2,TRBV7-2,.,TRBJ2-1,TGTGCCAGCAGCCCCCGTCTAGCGGGAGGGAGCGAGCAGTTCTTC,CASSPRLAGGSEQFF
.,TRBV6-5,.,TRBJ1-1,TGTGCCAGCAGGCCACACCTACCCATGAACACTGAAGCTTTCTTT,CASRPHLPMNTEAFF
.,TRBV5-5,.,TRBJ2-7,TGTGCCAGCCGAAGTTATATGGACGGGGATAAGCAGTACTTC,CASRSYMDGDKQYF
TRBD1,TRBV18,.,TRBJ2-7,TGTGCCAGCTCACCTCCGGACAGGGTAGGCTACGAGCAGTACTTC,CASSPPDRVGYEQYF
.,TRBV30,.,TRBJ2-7,TGTGCCTGGAGTGTAAGGGCCTCCTACGAGCAGTACTTC,CAWSVRASYEQYF
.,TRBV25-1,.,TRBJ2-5,TGTGCCAGCAGTGCCTCAGACAGTATAGAGACCCAGTACTTC,CASSASDSIETQYF